The rows below give T cell receptor beta chains drawn from one sample of a study of T cell responses to AZD1222 COVID-19 vaccine. Assay: immunoSEQ multiplex PCR; the TCRdb copy retains only in-frame clones and omits some. In the table there are 160,000 or so clones, roughly nine tenths of which are singletons. The material was peripheral blood, obtained after recovery from COVID-19. These receptors came from an adult who had recovered from COVID-19. Both conserved end residues are part of each CDR3. The D gene is left open where the match is weak. Not all rows give a size; the values are once, few, many and, for expanded clones, a class.

J | V | size | D | DNA | CDR3
TRBJ2-6 | TRBV3-1/TRBV3-2 | once | - | TGTGCCAGCAGCCACAGGGGATCAACTGGGGCCAACGTCCTGACTTTC | CASSHRGSTGANVLTF
TRBJ2-5 | TRBV25-1 | once | TRBD1 | TGTGCCAGCAGTGGGACAGGGACCTACCAAGAGACCCAGTACTTC | CASSGTGTYQETQYF
TRBJ1-3 | TRBV20-1 | - | - | TGCAGTGCTAGTCAGACATACGGAAACACCATATATTTT | CSASQTYGNTIYF
TRBJ2-7 | TRBV2 | - | - | TGTGCCAGCAATTACCAGGCCTTCGGCGAGCAGTACTTC | CASNYQAFGEQYF
TRBJ1-3 | TRBV7-2 | - | - | TGTGCCAGCAGAACAACGGGGAACTCTGGAAACACCATATATTTT | CASRTTGNSGNTIYF
TRBJ2-7 | TRBV28 | - | TRBD1 | TGTGCCAGCAGCGGGACAGAAAGCTACGAGCAGTACTTC | CASSGTESYEQYF
TRBJ2-7 | TRBV12-3/TRBV12-4 | once | - | TGTGCCAGCAGTTTTGCAGGCTCCTACGAGCAGTACTTC | CASSFAGSYEQYF
TRBJ2-7 | TRBV18 | - | - | TGTGCCAGCTCGACATTCCGGGACAAGTCCTACGAGCAGTACTTC | CASSTFRDKSYEQYF
TRBJ2-1 | TRBV6-5 | - | TRBD2 | TGTGCCAGCAGCTCCAGGGAGGGCCTCAGGAATGAGCAGTTCTTC | CASSSREGLRNEQFF
TRBJ2-6 | TRBV6-4 | few | - | TGTGCCAGCAGCGGCCCGGACAGACTCTCTGGGGCCAACGTCCTGACTTTC | CASSGPDRLSGANVLTF
TRBJ2-7 | TRBV29-1 | - | - | TGCAGCGTTGAAAGTGGGGTCTACGAGCAGTACTTC | CSVESGVYEQYF
TRBJ2-5 | TRBV9 | - | - | TGTGCCAGCAGCGGGGACACCTCGCCAGAGACCCAGTACTTC | CASSGDTSPETQYF
TRBJ2-7 | TRBV5-1 | - | TRBD1 | TGCGCCAGCAGCCCGACGGACAGGGGTAGCAACGAGCAGTACTTC | CASSPTDRGSNEQYF
TRBJ1-3 | TRBV13 | - | - | TGTGCCAGCAGCTTTTATGGAAACACCATATATTTT | CASSFYGNTIYF
TRBJ1-5 | TRBV18 | - | - | TGTGCCAGCTCACCACCCACCGGGGGAGGCGGTCAGCCCCAGCATTTT | CASSPPTGGGGQPQHF
TRBJ2-5 | TRBV5-1 | - | - | TGCGCCAGCAGCTTGGAAGGGTACGGGGAGACCCAGTACTTC | CASSLEGYGETQYF
TRBJ2-3 | TRBV9 | - | - | TGTGCCAGCAGCGTGACAGACGACACAGATACGCAGTATTTT | CASSVTDDTDTQYF